The clone carrying this TCR beta chain was picked up a small number of times. The data are from a study of cytomegalovirus exposure and HLA in healthy donors. With 60 Vbeta and 13 Jbeta primers, the PCR was carried out. Data came from immunoSEQ multiplex PCR; TCRdb stores just in-frame clones and leaves some out. The top ten clones hold roughly 11% of a sample with some 98,000 clones, under 85% of them seen once. Trimming shortened V by 0 bases and J by 9 bases, and 21 bases separated the two germline ends. The germline V gene has CDR1 MNHEY and CDR2 SMNVEV (reference sequence). The length of the CDR3 is 18 residues.

Input material: PBMCs. The clonotype was recovered from a man younger than 35 in good health and CMV-seropositive. The chain employs TRBV27 and TRBJ1-6, with a possible D match to TRBD1 (6 bases). The CDR3 DNA reads TGTGCCAGCAGTTTATCACGGGTTGTGACAGGCGTAACTTCACCCCTCCACTTT. Its translation is CASSLSRVVTGVTSPLHF.